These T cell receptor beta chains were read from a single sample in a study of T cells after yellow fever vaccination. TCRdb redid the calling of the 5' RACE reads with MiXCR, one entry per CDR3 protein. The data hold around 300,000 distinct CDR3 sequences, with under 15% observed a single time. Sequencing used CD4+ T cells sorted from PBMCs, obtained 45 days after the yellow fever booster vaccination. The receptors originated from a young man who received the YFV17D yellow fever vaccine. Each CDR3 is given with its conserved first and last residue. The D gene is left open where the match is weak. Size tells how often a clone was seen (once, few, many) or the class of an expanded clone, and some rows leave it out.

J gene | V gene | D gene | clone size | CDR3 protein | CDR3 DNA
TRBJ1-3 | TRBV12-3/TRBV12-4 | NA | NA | CASSLARSYSGNTIYF | TGTGCCAGCAGTTTAGCAAGATCTTACTCTGGAAACACCATATATTTT
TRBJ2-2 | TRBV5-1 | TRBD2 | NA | CASSLAAGRNTGELFF | TGCGCCAGCAGCTTGGCAGCGGGGCGTAACACCGGGGAGCTGTTTTTT
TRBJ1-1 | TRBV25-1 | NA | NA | CASSGSQGIEAFF | TGTGCCAGCAGTGGGTCTCAGGGAATTGAAGCTTTCTTT
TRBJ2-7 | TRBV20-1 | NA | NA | CSAPGLFYEQYF | TGCAGTGCCCCAGGGCTATTCTACGAGCAGTACTTC
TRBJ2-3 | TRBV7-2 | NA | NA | CASSLIGSGITDTQYF | TGTGCCAGCAGCTTGATCGGGAGTGGGATCACAGATACGCAGTATTTT
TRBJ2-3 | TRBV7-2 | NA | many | CASSSPGTDTQYF | TGTGCCAGCAGCTCCCCTGGCACAGATACGCAGTATTTT
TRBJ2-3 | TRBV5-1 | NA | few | CASSLGGGGADTQYF | TGCGCCAGCAGCTTAGGTGGCGGGGGCGCAGATACGCAGTATTTT
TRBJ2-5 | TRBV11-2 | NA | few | CASSLGPTGWETQYF | TGTGCCAGCAGCTTAGGCCCTACAGGTTGGGAGACCCAGTACTTC
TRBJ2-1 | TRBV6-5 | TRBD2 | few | CASSYAGTSGNNEQFF | TGTGCCAGCAGTTACGCCGGGACTAGCGGAAACAATGAGCAGTTCTTC
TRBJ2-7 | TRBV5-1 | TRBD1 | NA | CASSLLQGPYEQYF | TGCGCCAGCAGCTTGTTACAGGGGCCCTACGAGCAGTACTTC
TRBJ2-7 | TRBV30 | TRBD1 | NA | CAWGTGGAGFLYEQYF | TGTGCCTGGGGCACAGGGGGCGCGGGGTTCCTCTACGAGCAGTACTTC
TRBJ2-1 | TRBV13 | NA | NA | CASSFRFPSLDEQFF | TGTGCCAGCAGCTTTCGATTCCCGTCACTTGATGAGCAGTTCTTC
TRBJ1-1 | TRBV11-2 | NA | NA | CASSWDNTEAFF | TGTGCCAGCAGCTGGGACAACACTGAAGCTTTCTTT
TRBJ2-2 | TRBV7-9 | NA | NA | CASSLMGNTGELFF | TGTGCCAGCAGCTTAATGGGTAACACCGGGGAGCTGTTTTTT
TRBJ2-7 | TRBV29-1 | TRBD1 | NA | CSVLPKGGTGMTGAYEQYF | TGCAGCGTTCTCCCTAAGGGTGGGACCGGTATGACAGGGGCCTACGAGCAGTACTTC
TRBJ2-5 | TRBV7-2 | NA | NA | CASSLEKGTQYF | TGTGCCAGCAGCTTAGAGAAAGGGACCCAGTACTTC
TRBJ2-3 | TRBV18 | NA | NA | CASSPLEAGGTDTQYF | TGTGCCAGCTCACCATTAGAAGCCGGGGGCACAGATACGCAGTATTTT
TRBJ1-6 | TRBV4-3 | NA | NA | CASSQEPRFHPLHF | TGCGCCAGCAGCCAAGAACCGAGATTTCACCCCCTCCACTTT
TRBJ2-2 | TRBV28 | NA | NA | CASRGMFANTGELFF | TGTGCCAGCAGAGGGATGTTCGCGAACACCGGGGAGCTGTTTTTT
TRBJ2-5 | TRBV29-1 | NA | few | CSVGSGPVKTQYF | TGCAGCGTTGGGTCGGGACCCGTGAAGACCCAGTACTTC
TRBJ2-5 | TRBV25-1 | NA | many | CASSALGQREETQYF | TGTGCCAGCAGTGCCCTCGGACAGCGAGAAGAGACCCAGTACTTC
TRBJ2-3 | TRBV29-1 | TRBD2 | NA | CSVRTSGSADTQYF | TGCAGCGTACGGACTAGCGGGAGTGCGGATACGCAGTATTTT
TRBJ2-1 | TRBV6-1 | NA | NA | CASSARGAYNEQFF | TGTGCCAGCAGTGCAAGAGGGGCCTACAATGAGCAGTTCTTC
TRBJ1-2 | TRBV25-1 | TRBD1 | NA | CASSDPRTGVSGYTF | TGTGCCAGCAGTGACCCCAGGACAGGGGTCTCTGGCTACACCTTC
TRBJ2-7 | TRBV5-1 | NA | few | CASSSLRGGEQYF | TGCGCCAGCAGCTCTTTACGTGGAGGCGAGCAGTACTTC
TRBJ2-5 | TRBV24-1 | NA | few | CATSGGGKETQYF | TGTGCCACCAGTGGTGGGGGTAAAGAGACCCAGTACTTC
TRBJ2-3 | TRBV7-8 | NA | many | CASSLAGLDTQYF | TGTGCCAGCAGCTTAGCCGGCTTAGATACGCAGTATTTT
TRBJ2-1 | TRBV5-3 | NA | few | CARSDRTGTLYNEQFF | TGTGCCAGAAGCGACCGGACCGGAACTTTATACAATGAGCAGTTCTTC
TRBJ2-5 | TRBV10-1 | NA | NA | CASSEGGSGKTQYF | TGCGCCAGCAGTGAGGGGGGTTCGGGAAAGACCCAGTACTTC
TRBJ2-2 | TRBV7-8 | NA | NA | CASSLSRARGNTGELFF | TGTGCCAGCAGCCTCTCACGAGCCCGAGGGAACACCGGGGAGCTGTTTTTT
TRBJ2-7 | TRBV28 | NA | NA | CASSLSGADREQYF | TGTGCCAGCAGTTTATCGGGGGCGGATCGGGAGCAGTACTTC
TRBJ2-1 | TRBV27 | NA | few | CATAGLFNEQFF | TGTGCCACCGCTGGTCTGTTCAATGAGCAGTTCTTC
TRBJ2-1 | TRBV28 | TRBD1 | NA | CATPGQGGEQFF | TGTGCCACCCCGGGACAGGGAGGTGAGCAGTTCTTC
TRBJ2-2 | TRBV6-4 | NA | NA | CASSKNTGNIGELFF | TGTGCCAGCAGCAAAAACACCGGGAACATCGGGGAGCTGTTTTTT
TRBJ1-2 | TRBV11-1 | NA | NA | CASTTTTRTVPGGQGYTF | TGTGCCAGCACTACAACTACAAGGACAGTCCCCGGAGGGCAGGGCTACACCTTC
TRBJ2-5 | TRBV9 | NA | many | CASSVGGQQETQYF | TGTGCCAGCAGCGTAGGCGGACAGCAAGAGACCCAGTACTTC
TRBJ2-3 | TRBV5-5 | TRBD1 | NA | CASSLAGQGRDTQYF | TGTGCCAGCAGCTTGGCCGGACAGGGCCGGGATACGCAGTATTTT
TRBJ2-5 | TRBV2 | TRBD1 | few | CASKTDRVQWETQYF | TGTGCCAGCAAAACCGACAGGGTCCAGTGGGAGACCCAGTACTTC
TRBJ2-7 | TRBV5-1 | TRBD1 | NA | CASSLQGGLNEQYF | TGCGCCAGCAGCTTGCAAGGGGGCCTCAACGAGCAGTACTTC
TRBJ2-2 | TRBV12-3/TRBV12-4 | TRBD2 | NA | CASRLLAGVTGELFF | TGTGCCAGCAGACTACTAGCGGGGGTCACCGGGGAGCTGTTTTTT
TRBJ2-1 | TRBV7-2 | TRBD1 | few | CASSFGTGAGEQFF | TGTGCCAGCAGCTTTGGGACAGGGGCGGGTGAGCAGTTCTTC
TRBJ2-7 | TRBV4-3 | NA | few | CASSPQGRSSYEQYF | TGCGCCAGCAGCCCCCAGGGGCGAAGCTCCTACGAGCAGTACTTC
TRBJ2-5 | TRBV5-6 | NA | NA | CASCPFGRGTQYF | TGTGCCAGCTGCCCTTTTGGGCGTGGAACCCAGTACTTC
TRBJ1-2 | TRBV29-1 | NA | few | CSVVEIDGYTF | TGCAGCGTTGTAGAGATAGATGGCTACACCTTC
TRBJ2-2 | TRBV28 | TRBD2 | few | CASSDLSGRGTGELFF | TGTGCCAGTAGCGACCTTAGCGGGAGGGGCACCGGGGAGCTGTTTTTT
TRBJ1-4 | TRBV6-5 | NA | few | CASSLHKSGTLTELFF | TGTGCCAGCAGTCTACATAAGTCCGGGACGCTGACGGAACTGTTTTTT
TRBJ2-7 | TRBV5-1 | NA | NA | CASRGSGYEQYF | TGCGCCAGCAGGGGATCGGGATACGAGCAGTACTTC
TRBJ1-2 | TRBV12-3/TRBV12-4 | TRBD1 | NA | CASTIAGTGAGYTF | TGTGCCAGCACCATAGCCGGGACAGGGGCTGGCTACACCTTC
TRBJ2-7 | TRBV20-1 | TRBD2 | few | CSARDPAGGGYEQYF | TGCAGTGCTAGAGATCCCGCGGGAGGTGGGTACGAGCAGTACTTC
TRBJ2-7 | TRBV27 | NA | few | CASSPLGTLSSYEQYF | TGTGCCAGCAGTCCCCTGGGAACCTTGAGCTCCTACGAGCAGTACTTC
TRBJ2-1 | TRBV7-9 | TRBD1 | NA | CASSPPTGGSYNEQFF | TGTGCCAGCAGCCCCCCCACAGGGGGCTCCTACAATGAGCAGTTCTTC
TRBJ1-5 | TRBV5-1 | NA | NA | CASSLSGVSNQPQHF | TGCGCCAGCAGCTTATCCGGGGTAAGCAATCAGCCCCAGCATTTT
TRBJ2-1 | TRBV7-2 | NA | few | CASSKQGYNEQFF | TGTGCCAGCAGCAAACAGGGCTACAATGAGCAGTTCTTC
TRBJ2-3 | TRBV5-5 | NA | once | CASSLDGGIDTQYF | TGTGCCAGCAGCTTGGATGGGGGGATCGATACGCAGTATTTT
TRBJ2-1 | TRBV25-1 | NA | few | CASSDGRRADNEQFF | TGTGCCAGCAGTGATGGGAGAAGAGCGGACAATGAGCAGTTCTTC
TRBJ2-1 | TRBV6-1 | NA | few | CASSETIRSEQFF | TGTGCCAGCAGCGAGACAATTAGGAGTGAGCAGTTCTTC
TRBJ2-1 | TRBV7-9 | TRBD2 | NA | CASGSGGPNEQFF | TGTGCCAGCGGGTCGGGGGGGCCCAATGAGCAGTTCTTC
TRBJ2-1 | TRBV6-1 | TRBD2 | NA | CASSRRTSGINEQFF | TGTGCCAGCAGCCGTCGGACTAGCGGGATCAATGAGCAGTTCTTC